This T cell receptor beta chain was identified during a study of T cell responses to AZD1222 COVID-19 vaccine. Assay used: immunoSEQ multiplex PCR; TCRdb lists only in-frame clones, some missing. The repertoire holds 86,000 or so clones, with 90% to 95% as singletons. J gave up 3 bases and V 0 bases, and 2 bases lay outside the gene matches. The CDR3 covers 15 residues. Germline-derived CDR1 and CDR2 are MNHEY and SVGAGI. This clone has a single count. Source: peripheral blood, taken 28 days after the second AZD1222 dose. V usage is TRBV6-5 and J usage is TRBJ1-3, with TRBD1 identical over 7 bases. The TCR was taken from an adult who received the AZD1222 COVID-19 vaccine. The CDR3, as DNA: TGTGCCAGCAGTTACTCGAGGACAGGTGGAAACACCATATATTTT. Amino acids: CASSYSRTGGNTIYF.